The 5 T cell receptor beta chains below were found in one sample sequenced in a study of neurological immune-mediated disorders. Time point described: longitudinal time-point 2. Using its own MiXCR run on the 5' RACE reads, TCRdb lists one record per CDR3 protein. The table has about 60,000 distinct CDR3 sequences, more than 8% seen once. The sample taken for sequencing was PBMCs. All receptors come from a man in his thirties or forties in good health.

This clonotype was seen ten or more times. The chain employs TRBV12-3 or TRBV12-4 and TRBJ1-4; D might be TRBD1 (5 bases). With 7 bases removed from V and 6 bases from J, the gap between germline ends came to 15 bases. This CDR3 has 14 amino acids. The CDR3 DNA reads as TGTGCCAGCACCCCGGGGGGGGTTGATGAAAAACTGTTTTTT. This gives the protein CASTPGGVDEKLFF.

This clonotype was counted at least ten times. V usage is TRBV6-1 and J usage is TRBJ2-7; 11 bases match TRBD2. From germline, CDR1 is MNHNS and CDR2 SASEGT. This CDR3 comprises 13 residues. With 4 bases clipped from V and 4 bases from J, the junction kept 0 bases outside the gene matches. CDR3: CASSGTSGYEQYF. DNA for the CDR3: TGTGCCAGCAGTGGGACTAGCGGGTACGAGCAGTACTTC.

This clonotype showed up many times. The chain recombines TRBV12-3 or TRBV12-4 with TRBJ2-1; maybe TRBD2 (5 bases). The CDR3 is made up of 14 amino acids. Trimming cost V 6 bases and J 6 bases, with 15 bases left between them. The CDR3 region is CASSLEGSANEQFF. In DNA form, the CDR3 reads TGTGCCAGCAGCCTAGAGGGATCAGCCAATGAGCAGTTCTTC.

This clonotype was recorded many times. The rearrangement joins TRBV7-9 to TRBJ2-7; D unclear. There are 11 residues in the CDR3. Germline V lookup: CDR1 SEHNR, CDR2 FQNEAQ (reference sequence). V was pared by 5 bases and J by 5 bases, with 7 bases between. CDR3 protein: CASSLENEQYF. In nucleotides, the CDR3 is TGTGCCAGCAGCCTAGAAAACGAGCAGTACTTC. The full variable domain, completed using reference TRBV7-9 and TRBJ2-7, is DTGVSQNPRHKITKRGQNVTFRCDPISEHNRLYWYRQTLGQGPEFLTYFQNEAQLEKSRLLSDRFSAERPKGSFSTLEIQRTEQGDSAMYLCASSLENEQYFGPGTRLTVT.

At least ten counts were recorded for this clonotype. The chain carries TRBV4-1 and TRBJ2-5, with D perhaps matching TRBD2 (6 bases). The ends were cut back, 3 bases at V and 5 bases at J, with 19 bases in the middle. This CDR3 has 16 residues. CDR1 and CDR2 from the germline V gene are MGHRA and YSYEKL. The CDR3 reads CASSHPLAEPGETQYF. CDR3 in DNA: TGCGCCAGCAGCCACCCATTAGCGGAGCCGGGGGAGACCCAGTACTTC.